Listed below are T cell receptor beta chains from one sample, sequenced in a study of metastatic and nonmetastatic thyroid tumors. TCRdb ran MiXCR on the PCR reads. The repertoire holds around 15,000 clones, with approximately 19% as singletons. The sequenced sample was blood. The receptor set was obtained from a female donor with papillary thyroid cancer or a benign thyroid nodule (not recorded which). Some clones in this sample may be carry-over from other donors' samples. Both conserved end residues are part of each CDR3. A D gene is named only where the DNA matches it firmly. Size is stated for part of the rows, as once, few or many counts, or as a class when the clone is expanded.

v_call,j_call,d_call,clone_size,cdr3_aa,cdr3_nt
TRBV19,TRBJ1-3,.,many,CASSIDPRSGNTIYF,TGTGCCAGTAGTATAGACCCCCGCTCTGGAAACACCATATATTTT
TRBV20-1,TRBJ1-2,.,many,CSASPPRGYTF,TGCAGTGCTAGTCCACCCCGTGGCTACACCTTC
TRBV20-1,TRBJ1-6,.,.,CSAVGRAGSPLHF,TGCAGTGCCGTGGGGCGGGCGGGATCACCCCTCCACTTT
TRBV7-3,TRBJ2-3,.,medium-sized,CASSLRPLTDTQYF,TGTGCCAGCAGCTTACGTCCACTCACAGATACGCAGTATTTT
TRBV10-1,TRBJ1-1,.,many,CASSESNTEAFF,TGCGCCAGCAGTGAGTCGAACACTGAAGCTTTCTTT
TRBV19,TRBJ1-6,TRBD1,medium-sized,CASSLQGENSPLHF,TGTGCCAGTAGCCTCCAGGGGGAAAATTCACCCCTCCACTTT
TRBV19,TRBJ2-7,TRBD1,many,CASSSTGGNAQTEQYF,TGTGCCAGTAGTAGTACAGGGGGCAACGCACAAACCGAGCAGTACTTC
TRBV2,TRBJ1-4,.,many,CASSVMAETNEKLFF,TGTGCCAGCAGTGTCATGGCGGAAACTAATGAAAAACTGTTTTTT
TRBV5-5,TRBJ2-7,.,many,CASSLKSGYESYEQYF,TGTGCCAGCAGCCTTAAATCAGGGTACGAGTCCTACGAGCAGTACTTC
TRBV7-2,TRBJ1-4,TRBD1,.,CASSLGDRGKLLF,TGTGCCAGCAGCTTAGGGGACAGGGGAAAACTCTTATTT
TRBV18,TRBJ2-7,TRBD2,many,CASSPGLADTYEQYF,TGTGCCAGCTCACCAGGACTAGCTGATACCTACGAGCAGTACTTC
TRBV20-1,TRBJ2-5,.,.,CSASPGSSQETQYF,TGCAGTGCTAGCCCCGGGAGTTCCCAAGAGACCCAGTACTTC
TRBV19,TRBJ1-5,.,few,CASSIRQGRQPQHF,TGTGCCAGTAGTATACGACAAGGACGCCAGCCCCAGCATTTT
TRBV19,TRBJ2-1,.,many,CASSRTSREYNEQFF,TGTGCCAGTAGTCGTACTAGCCGCGAATACAATGAGCAGTTCTTC
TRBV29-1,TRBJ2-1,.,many,CSVEVTRNNEQFF,TGCAGCGTTGAGGTGACTAGAAACAATGAGCAGTTCTTC
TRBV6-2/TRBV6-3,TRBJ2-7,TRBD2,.,CATAMPSGSFSEQYF,TGTGCCACAGCGATGCCTAGCGGGAGCTTCTCCGAGCAGTACTTC
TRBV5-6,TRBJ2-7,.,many,CASSGLSGAVVSYEQYF,TGTGCCAGCAGCGGTCTGAGCGGCGCTGTCGTCTCCTACGAGCAGTACTTC
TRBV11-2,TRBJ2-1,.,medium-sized,CASSLWLGGYNEQFF,TGTGCCAGCAGCTTATGGTTGGGGGGCTACAATGAGCAGTTCTTC
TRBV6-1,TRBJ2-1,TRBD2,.,CASSVLAGGYNEQFF,TGTGCCAGCAGTGTACTAGCGGGAGGGTACAATGAGCAGTTCTTC
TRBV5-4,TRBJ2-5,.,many,CASSFPGQGETQYF,TGTGCCAGCAGCTTTCCAGGGCAGGGAGAGACCCAGTACTTC
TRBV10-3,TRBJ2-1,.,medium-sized,CAIAEQADYNEQFF,TGTGCCATCGCCGAACAGGCCGACTACAATGAGCAGTTCTTC
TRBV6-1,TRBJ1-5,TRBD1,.,CASRNPGQGAGEPQHF,TGTGCCAGCAGGAACCCCGGACAGGGGGCAGGGGAGCCCCAGCATTTT
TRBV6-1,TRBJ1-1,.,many,CATRQTNTEAFF,TGTGCCACCCGGCAGACAAACACTGAAGCTTTCTTT
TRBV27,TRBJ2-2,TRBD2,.,CANSITSGRLAGELFF,TGTGCCAACAGTATAACTAGCGGGAGACTCGCCGGGGAGCTGTTTTTT
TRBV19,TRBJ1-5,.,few,CAISINPNQPQHF,TGTGCCATTAGTATCAACCCTAATCAGCCCCAGCATTTT
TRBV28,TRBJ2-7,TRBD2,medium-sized,CASTSGTSGSYEQYF,TGTGCCAGCACATCAGGGACTAGCGGGAGTTACGAGCAGTACTTC
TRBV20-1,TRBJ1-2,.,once,CSARENNYGYTF,TGCAGTGCTAGAGAAAATAACTATGGCTACACCTTC
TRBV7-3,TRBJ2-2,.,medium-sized,CASSKNTGELFF,TGTGCCAGCAGCAAAAACACCGGGGAGCTGTTTTTT
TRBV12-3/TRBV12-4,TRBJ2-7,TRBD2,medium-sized,CASSFSTSGREQYF,TGTGCCAGCAGTTTTAGTACTAGCGGGAGGGAGCAGTACTTC
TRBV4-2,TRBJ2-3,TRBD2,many,CASSPVAGVGTDTQYF,TGTGCCAGCAGCCCAGTAGCGGGAGTTGGCACAGATACGCAGTATTTT
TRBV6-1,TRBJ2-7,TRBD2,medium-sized,CASSKRDNYEQYF,TGTGCCAGCAGTAAGCGGGATAACTACGAGCAGTACTTC
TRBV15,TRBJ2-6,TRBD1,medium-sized,CATSWGQGANVLTF,TGTGCCACCAGCTGGGGACAGGGGGCCAACGTCCTGACTTTC
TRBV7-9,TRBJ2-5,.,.,CASSTHRVMLTETQYF,TGTGCCAGCAGCACACACAGGGTGATGCTTACAGAGACCCAGTACTTC
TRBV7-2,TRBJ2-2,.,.,CASSFGGDTGELFF,TGTGCCAGCAGCTTTGGAGGGGACACCGGGGAGCTGTTTTTT
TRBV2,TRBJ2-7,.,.,CASSESWQTYEQYF,TGTGCCAGCAGTGAAAGTTGGCAGACCTACGAGCAGTACTTC
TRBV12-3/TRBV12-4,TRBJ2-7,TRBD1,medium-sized,CASRGGQAGEQYF,TGTGCCAGCAGAGGGGGACAGGCTGGCGAGCAGTACTTC
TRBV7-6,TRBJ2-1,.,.,CASSPVGVSSYNEQFF,TGTGCTAGCAGCCCCGTCGGGGTTAGCTCCTACAATGAGCAGTTCTTC
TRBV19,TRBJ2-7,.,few,CASSMGNSAYEQYF,TGTGCCAGTAGTATGGGGAACAGTGCCTACGAGCAGTACTTC
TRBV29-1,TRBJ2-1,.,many,CSVLGGVDSYNEQFF,TGCAGCGTTCTGGGCGGGGTGGACTCCTACAATGAGCAGTTCTTC
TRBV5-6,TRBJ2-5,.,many,CASSLGLVLETQYF,TGTGCCAGCAGCTTGGGACTAGTCTTAGAGACCCAGTACTTC
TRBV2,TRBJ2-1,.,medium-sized,CASSGGGTQQFF,TGTGCCAGCAGTGGGGGTGGGACTCAGCAGTTCTTC
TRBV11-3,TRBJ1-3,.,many,CASSLGESGNTIYF,TGTGCCAGCAGCTTAGGGGAGTCTGGAAACACCATATATTTT
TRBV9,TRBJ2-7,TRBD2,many,CASSVDGGAGEQYF,TGTGCCAGCAGCGTCGACGGGGGGGCGGGGGAGCAGTACTTC
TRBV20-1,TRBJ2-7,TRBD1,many,CSARLGQGIYEQYF,TGCAGTGCTAGACTCGGACAGGGTATTTACGAGCAGTACTTC
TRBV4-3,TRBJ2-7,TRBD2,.,CASSQDSLAGVGYEQYF,TGCGCCAGCAGCCAAGATTCGCTAGCGGGAGTAGGGTACGAGCAGTACTTC
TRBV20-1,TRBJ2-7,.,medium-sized,CSANQGRSYEQYF,TGCAGTGCTAATCAGGGACGAAGCTACGAGCAGTACTTC
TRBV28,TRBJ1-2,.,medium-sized,CASSLPQANYGYTF,TGTGCCAGCAGTTTACCTCAAGCTAACTATGGCTACACCTTC
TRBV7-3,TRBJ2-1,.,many,CASSYDSGTYNEQFF,TGTGCCAGCAGTTACGACAGCGGGACATACAATGAGCAGTTCTTC
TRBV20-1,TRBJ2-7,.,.,CSAYQQDAQEIYEQYF,TGCAGTGCTTACCAACAGGACGCACAAGAGATCTACGAGCAGTACTTC
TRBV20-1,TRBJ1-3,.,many,CSASAGFGNTIYF,TGCAGTGCTAGTGCGGGTTTTGGAAACACCATATATTTT
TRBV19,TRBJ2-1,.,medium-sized,CASALSGLYNEQFF,TGTGCCAGCGCCTTAAGCGGCCTTTACAATGAGCAGTTCTTC
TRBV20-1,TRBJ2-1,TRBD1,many,CSARDPGQGENEQFF,TGCAGTGCTAGAGACCCGGGACAGGGGGAGAATGAGCAGTTCTTC
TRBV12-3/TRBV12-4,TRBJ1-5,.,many,CASQMDQGRNQPQHF,TGTGCCAGCCAGATGGACCAGGGGAGGAATCAGCCCCAGCATTTT
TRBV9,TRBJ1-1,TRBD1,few,CASSTGTGSTEAFF,TGTGCCAGCAGCACAGGGACAGGAAGCACTGAAGCTTTCTTT
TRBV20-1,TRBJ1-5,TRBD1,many,CSATPPDRVDNQPQHF,TGCAGTGCTACCCCTCCGGACAGGGTGGACAATCAGCCCCAGCATTTT
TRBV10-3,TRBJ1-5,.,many,CAISEGGSQRPQHF,TGTGCCATCAGTGAAGGGGGTTCCCAAAGGCCCCAGCATTTT
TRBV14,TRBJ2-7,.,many,CASSQWGPEQYF,TGTGCCAGCAGCCAATGGGGGCCCGAGCAGTACTTC
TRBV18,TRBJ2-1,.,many,CASSPPKRGIYNEQFF,TGTGCCAGCTCACCACCGAAAAGGGGGATCTACAATGAGCAGTTCTTC
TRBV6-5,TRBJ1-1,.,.,CASSYGPVRRTEAFF,TGTGCCAGCAGTTACGGACCAGTGCGACGCACTGAAGCTTTCTTT
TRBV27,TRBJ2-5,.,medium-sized,CASSSAQQVQETQYF,TGTGCCAGCAGTTCCGCACAACAGGTACAAGAGACCCAGTACTTC